Listed below are T cell receptor beta chains from one sample, sequenced in a study of Graves' ophthalmopathy and Graves' hyperthyroidism. TCRdb fed the multiplex PCR reads into MiXCR, producing one record per CDR3 protein. The sample yields some 150,000 distinct CDR3 sequences, 39% seen once. The sequenced sample consisted of peripheral blood. The receptor set was obtained from a man aged 30 to 39 with Graves' ophthalmopathy. Each CDR3 is given with its conserved first and last residue. Fields, in order: J gene, clone size, V gene, D gene, CDR3 protein, CDR3 DNA. D genes are given only for firm matches. Size values are once, few and many counts, or a class for expanded clones, and some rows have none.

TRBJ1-5,.,TRBV7-6,TRBD1,CASSLTHPTGDSNQPQHF,TGTGCCAGCAGCTTAACCCATCCCACAGGGGATAGCAATCAGCCCCAGCATTTT
TRBJ1-6,once,TRBV6-5,.,CASRTQGYSPLHF,TGTGCCAGCAGGACACAGGGCTATTCACCCCTCCACTTT
TRBJ1-6,once,TRBV15,.,CATSVYRDRKSPLHF,TGTGCCACCAGCGTGTACCGGGACCGCAAATCACCCCTCCACTTT
TRBJ1-5,.,TRBV6-5,TRBD1,CASTYWGQGIPPQHF,TGTGCCAGCACCTACTGGGGACAGGGTATTCCGCCCCAGCATTTT
TRBJ2-7,many,TRBV6-4,.,CATVTGFTGRDEQYF,TGTGCCACCGTAACGGGATTTACAGGTCGAGACGAGCAGTACTTC
TRBJ2-5,once,TRBV6-7,TRBD1,CASSSPLTGGRVETQYF,TGTGCCAGCAGCTCCCCCTTGACAGGGGGCCGGGTAGAGACCCAGTACTTC
TRBJ1-1,.,TRBV12-3/TRBV12-4,.,CASSLASGEAFF,TGTGCCAGCAGTTTAGCTTCGGGGGAAGCTTTCTTT
TRBJ1-1,.,TRBV5-1,.,CASTAGNTEAFF,TGCGCCAGCACTGCGGGGAACACTGAAGCTTTCTTT
TRBJ1-3,.,TRBV30,.,CASQGVGYGNTIYF,TGTGCCAGCCAGGGCGTAGGTTATGGAAACACCATATATTTT
TRBJ2-5,many,TRBV6-5,TRBD1,CASSPIPGQGAETQYF,TGTGCCAGCAGTCCTATACCCGGACAGGGGGCTGAGACCCAGTACTTC
TRBJ2-7,.,TRBV6-1,TRBD1,CATRTGTGNEQYF,TGTGCCACAAGGACAGGGACGGGCAACGAGCAGTACTTC
TRBJ1-1,.,TRBV6-2/TRBV6-3,.,CASSYGKEAFF,TGTGCCAGCAGTTATGGAAAGGAAGCTTTCTTT
TRBJ1-2,.,TRBV6-1,.,CASTRGGPGNYGYTF,TGTGCCAGCACTAGGGGGGGACCGGGGAACTATGGCTACACTTTC
TRBJ2-5,many,TRBV12-5,.,CASGSASETQYF,TGTGCTAGTGGTAGTGCCTCGGAGACCCAGTACTTC
TRBJ1-1,many,TRBV15,TRBD1,CATSSSDRVNTEAFF,TGTGCCACCAGCTCCTCGGACAGGGTGAACACTGAAGCTTTCTTT
TRBJ1-1,few,TRBV7-9,.,CASSLEDRSKEAFF,TGTGCCAGCAGCTTAGAGGACAGAAGTAAAGAAGCTTTCTTT
TRBJ1-1,many,TRBV27,.,CASSLWQGGTEAFF,TGTGCCAGCAGTTTGTGGCAGGGAGGCACTGAAGCTTTCTTT
TRBJ1-2,few,TRBV27,.,CASSLNTENHYGYTF,TGTGCCAGCAGTTTAAATACAGAAAACCACTATGGCTACACCTTC
TRBJ2-5,many,TRBV12-3/TRBV12-4,.,CASSLVGQVQETQYF,TGTGCCAGCAGTTTAGTCGGCCAGGTCCAAGAGACCCAGTACTTC
TRBJ1-5,.,TRBV12-3/TRBV12-4,TRBD1,CASSKGQNQPQHF,TGTGCCAGCAGTAAGGGACAGAATCAGCCCCAGCATTTT
TRBJ1-2,.,TRBV6-1,.,CASSVLQGGYGYTF,TGTGCCAGCAGTGTTCTACAGGGAGGCTATGGCTACACCTTC
TRBJ1-5,many,TRBV4-3,.,CASSQGGNSNQPQHF,TGCGCCAGCAGCCAAGGGGGAAATAGCAATCAGCCCCAGCATTTT
TRBJ1-2,many,TRBV6-5,.,CASSPRAGPGYGYTF,TGTGCCAGCAGTCCCCGGGCTGGTCCGGGCTATGGCTACACCTTC